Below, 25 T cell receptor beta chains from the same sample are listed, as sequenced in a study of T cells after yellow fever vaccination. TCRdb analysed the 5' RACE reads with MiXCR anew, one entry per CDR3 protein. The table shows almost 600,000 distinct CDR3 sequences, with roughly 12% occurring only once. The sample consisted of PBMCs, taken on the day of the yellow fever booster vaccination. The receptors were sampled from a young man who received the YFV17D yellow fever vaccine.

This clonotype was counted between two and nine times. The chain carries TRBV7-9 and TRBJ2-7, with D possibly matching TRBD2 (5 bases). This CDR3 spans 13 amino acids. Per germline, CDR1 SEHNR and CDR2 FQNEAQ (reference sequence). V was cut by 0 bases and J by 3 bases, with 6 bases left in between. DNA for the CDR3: TGTGCCAGCAGCTTAGCCGGGATCTACGAGCAGTACTTC. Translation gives CASSLAGIYEQYF.

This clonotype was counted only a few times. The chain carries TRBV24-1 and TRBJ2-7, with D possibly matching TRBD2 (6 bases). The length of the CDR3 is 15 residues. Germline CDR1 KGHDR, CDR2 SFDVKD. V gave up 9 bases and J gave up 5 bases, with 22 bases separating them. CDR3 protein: CATQSAGSRRDEQYF. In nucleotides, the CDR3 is TGTGCCACCCAGAGCGCGGGGAGCCGAAGGGACGAGCAGTACTTC.

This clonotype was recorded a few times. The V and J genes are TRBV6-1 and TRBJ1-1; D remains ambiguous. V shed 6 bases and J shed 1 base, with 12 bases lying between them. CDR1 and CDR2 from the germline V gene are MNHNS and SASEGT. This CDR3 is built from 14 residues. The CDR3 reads CASSGAGWNTEAFF. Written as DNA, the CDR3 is TGTGCCAGCAGCGGAGCCGGGTGGAACACTGAAGCTTTCTTT.

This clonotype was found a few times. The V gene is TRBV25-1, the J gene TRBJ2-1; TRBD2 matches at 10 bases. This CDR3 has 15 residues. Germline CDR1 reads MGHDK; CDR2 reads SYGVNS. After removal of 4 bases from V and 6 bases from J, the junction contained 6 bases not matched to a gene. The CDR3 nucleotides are TGTGCCAGCAGTGGAGCGGGAGGGCCGGGCAATGAGCAGTTCTTC. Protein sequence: CASSGAGGPGNEQFF.

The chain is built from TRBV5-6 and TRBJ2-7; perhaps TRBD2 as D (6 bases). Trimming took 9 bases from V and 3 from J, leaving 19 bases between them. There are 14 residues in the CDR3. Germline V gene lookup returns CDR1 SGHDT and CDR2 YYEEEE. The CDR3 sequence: CAMGPRLGGYEQYF. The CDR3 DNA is TGTGCCATGGGCCCCAGACTAGGCGGCTACGAGCAGTACTTC.

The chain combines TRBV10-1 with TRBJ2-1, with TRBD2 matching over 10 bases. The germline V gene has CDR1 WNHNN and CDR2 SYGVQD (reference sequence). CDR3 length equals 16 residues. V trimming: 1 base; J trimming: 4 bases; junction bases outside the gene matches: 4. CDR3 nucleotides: TGCGCCAGCAGTGAGTGGGCTAGCGGGGGTTACAATGAGCAGTTCTTC. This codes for CASSEWASGGYNEQFF.

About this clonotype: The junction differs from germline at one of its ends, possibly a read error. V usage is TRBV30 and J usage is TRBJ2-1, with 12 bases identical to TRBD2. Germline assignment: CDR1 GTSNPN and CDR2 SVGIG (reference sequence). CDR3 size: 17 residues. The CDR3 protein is CGWTSGKVANSYNEQFF. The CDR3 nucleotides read TGTGGCTGGACTAGCGGGAAAGTCGCCAACTCCTACAATGAGCAGTTCTTC.

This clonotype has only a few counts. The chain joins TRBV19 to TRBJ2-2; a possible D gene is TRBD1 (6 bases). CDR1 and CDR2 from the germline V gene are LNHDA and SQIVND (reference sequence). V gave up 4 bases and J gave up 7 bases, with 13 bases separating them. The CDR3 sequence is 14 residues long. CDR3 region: CASSNTGFNGELFF. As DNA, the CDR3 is TGTGCCAGTAGTAACACAGGGTTCAACGGGGAGCTGTTTTTT.

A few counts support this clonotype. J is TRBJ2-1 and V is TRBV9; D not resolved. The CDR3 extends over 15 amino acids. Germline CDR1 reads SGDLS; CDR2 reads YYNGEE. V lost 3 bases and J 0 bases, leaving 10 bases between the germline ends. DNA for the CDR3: TGTGCCAGCAGCGCGGCGGTTAGCTCCTACAATGAGCAGTTCTTC. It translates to CASSAAVSSYNEQFF.

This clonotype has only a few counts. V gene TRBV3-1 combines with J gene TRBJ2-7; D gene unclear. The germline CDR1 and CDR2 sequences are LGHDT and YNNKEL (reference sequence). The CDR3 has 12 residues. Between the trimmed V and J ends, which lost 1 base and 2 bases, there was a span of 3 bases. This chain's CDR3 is CASSQAAYEQYF. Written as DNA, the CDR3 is TGTGCCAGCAGCCAAGCAGCCTACGAGCAGTACTTC.

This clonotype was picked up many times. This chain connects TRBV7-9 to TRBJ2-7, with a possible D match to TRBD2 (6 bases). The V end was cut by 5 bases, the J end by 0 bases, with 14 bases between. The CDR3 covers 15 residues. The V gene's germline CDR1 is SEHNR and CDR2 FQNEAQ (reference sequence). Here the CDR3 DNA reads TGTGCCAGCAGCCCACCGGGACTGCCCTCCTACGAGCAGTACTTC. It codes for CASSPPGLPSYEQYF.

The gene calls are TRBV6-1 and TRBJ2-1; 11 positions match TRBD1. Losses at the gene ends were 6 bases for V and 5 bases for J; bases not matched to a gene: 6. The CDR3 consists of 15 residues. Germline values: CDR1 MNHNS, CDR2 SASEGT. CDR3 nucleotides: TGTGCCAGCAGGAGGGGACAGGGGGGAAACAATGAGCAGTTCTTC. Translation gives CASRRGQGGNNEQFF.

The CDR3: CSASNPGTVQETQYF. CDR3 sequence (DNA): TGCAGTGCTAGCAACCCAGGGACAGTCCAAGAGACCCAGTACTTC. This chain connects TRBV20-1 to TRBJ2-5, with 7 bases lining up with TRBD1. The CDR3 totals 15 residues. Germline CDR1 is DFQATT and CDR2 is SNEGSKA (reference sequence). J gave up 1 base and V 3 bases, and 8 bases lay outside the gene matches.

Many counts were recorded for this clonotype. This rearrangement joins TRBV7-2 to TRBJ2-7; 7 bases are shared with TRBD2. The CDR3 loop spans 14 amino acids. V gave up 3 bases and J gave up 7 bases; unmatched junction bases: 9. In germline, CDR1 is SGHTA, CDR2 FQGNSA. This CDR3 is CASSFERGPKEQYF. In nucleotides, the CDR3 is TGTGCCAGCAGCTTCGAGCGGGGTCCTAAAGAGCAGTACTTC. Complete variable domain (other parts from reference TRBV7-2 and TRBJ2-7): GAGVSQSPSNKVTEKGKDVELRCDPISGHTALYWYRQSLGQGLEFLIYFQGNSAPDKSGLPSDRFSAERTGGSVSTLTIQRTQQEDSAVYLCASSFERGPKEQYFGPGTRLTVT.

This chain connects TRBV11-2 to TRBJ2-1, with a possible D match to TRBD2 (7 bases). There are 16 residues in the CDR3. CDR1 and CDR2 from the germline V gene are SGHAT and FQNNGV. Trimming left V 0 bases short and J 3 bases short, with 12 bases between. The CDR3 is CASSLDEGGGYNEQFF. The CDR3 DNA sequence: TGTGCCAGCAGCTTAGATGAGGGGGGGGGCTACAATGAGCAGTTCTTC.

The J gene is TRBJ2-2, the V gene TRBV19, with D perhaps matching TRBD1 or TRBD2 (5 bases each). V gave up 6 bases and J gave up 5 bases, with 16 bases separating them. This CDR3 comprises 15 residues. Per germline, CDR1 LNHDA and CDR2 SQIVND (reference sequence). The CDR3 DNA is TGTGCCAGTAGGGCTAGGCACGAGGGGACCGGGGAGCTGTTTTTT. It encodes CASRARHEGTGELFF.

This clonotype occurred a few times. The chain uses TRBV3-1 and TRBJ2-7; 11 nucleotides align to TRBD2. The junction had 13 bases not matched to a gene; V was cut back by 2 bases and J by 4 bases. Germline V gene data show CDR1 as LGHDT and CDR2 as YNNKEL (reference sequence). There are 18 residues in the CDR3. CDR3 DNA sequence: TGTGCCAGCAGCCAATTTCAAGCGGCTAGCGGGAGGAGGTACGAGCAGTACTTC. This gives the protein CASSQFQAASGRRYEQYF.

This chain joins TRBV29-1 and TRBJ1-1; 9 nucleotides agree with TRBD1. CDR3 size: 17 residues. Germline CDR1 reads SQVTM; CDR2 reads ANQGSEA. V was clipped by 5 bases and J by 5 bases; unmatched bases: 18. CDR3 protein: CSVITDRDRVSGTEAFF. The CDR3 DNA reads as TGCAGCGTTATTACAGACCGGGACAGGGTGTCCGGTACTGAAGCTTTCTTT.

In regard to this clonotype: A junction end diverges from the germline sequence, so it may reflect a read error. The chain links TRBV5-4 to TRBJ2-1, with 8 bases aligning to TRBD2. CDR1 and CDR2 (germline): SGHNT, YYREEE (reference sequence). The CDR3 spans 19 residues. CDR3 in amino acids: CASTLRVSGAGAHRGEQFF. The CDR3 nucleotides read TGTGCCAGCACCTTGAGGGTGTCAGGAGCGGGAGCCCACAGAGGTGAGCAGTTCTTC.

The CDR3 is CASSPEVSGGRFNEQFF. In DNA, the CDR3 is TGTGCCAGCAGCCCCGAAGTCTCTGGCGGGAGATTCAATGAGCAGTTCTTC. The rearrangement joins TRBV7-9 to TRBJ2-1; 7 nucleotides align to TRBD2. Germline V gene data show CDR1 as SEHNR and CDR2 as FQNEAQ (reference sequence). CDR3 length equals 17 residues. V lost 5 bases, J lost 6 bases, and 16 bases stayed unmatched.

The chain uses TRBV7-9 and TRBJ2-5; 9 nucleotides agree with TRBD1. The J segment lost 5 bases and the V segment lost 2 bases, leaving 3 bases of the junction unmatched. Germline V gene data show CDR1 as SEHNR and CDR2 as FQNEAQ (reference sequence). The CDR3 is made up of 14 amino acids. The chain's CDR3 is CASSLMGQGETQYF. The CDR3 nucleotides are TGTGCCAGCAGCTTAATGGGACAGGGTGAGACCCAGTACTTC.

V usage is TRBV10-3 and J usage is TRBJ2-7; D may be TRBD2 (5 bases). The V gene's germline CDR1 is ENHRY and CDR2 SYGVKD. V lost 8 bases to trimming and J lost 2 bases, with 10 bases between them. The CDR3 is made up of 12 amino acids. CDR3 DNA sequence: TGTGCCATCTCTCCGAGGGCCTACGAGCAGTACTTC. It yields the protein CAISPRAYEQYF.

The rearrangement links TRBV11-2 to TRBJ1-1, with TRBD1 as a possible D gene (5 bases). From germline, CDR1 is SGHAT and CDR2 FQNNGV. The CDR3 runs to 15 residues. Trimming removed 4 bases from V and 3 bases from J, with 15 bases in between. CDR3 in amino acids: CASSSSLGVYTEAFF. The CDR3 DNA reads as TGTGCCAGCAGCTCCTCGCTAGGGGTATACACTGAAGCTTTCTTT.

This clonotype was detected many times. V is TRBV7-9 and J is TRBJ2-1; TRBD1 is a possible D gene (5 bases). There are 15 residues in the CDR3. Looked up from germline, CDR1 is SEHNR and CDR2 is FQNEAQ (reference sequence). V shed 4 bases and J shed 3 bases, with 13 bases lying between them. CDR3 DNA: TGTGCCAGCAGCTCCCAGGGTACCCTCTACAATGAGCAGTTCTTC. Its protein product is CASSSQGTLYNEQFF.

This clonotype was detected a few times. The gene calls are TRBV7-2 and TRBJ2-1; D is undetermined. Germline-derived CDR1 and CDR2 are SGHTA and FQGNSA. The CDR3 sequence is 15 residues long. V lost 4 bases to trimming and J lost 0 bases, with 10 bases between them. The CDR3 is CASSSEVSSYNEQFF. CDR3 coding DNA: TGTGCCAGCAGCTCCGAGGTTAGCTCCTACAATGAGCAGTTCTTC.